The clone carrying this TCR beta chain has a handful of counts. These data come from a study of T cells after yellow fever vaccination. The wider study: Those fractions that held only low numbers of cells were prepared using the SMART-Seq v4 Ultra Low Input RNA kit.

Template switching with 5'RACE generated the TCR cDNA and added a universal primer site and UMIs. TCRdb reprocessed the 5' RACE reads with MiXCR, giving one entry per CDR3 protein. The repertoire holds some 320,000 distinct CDR3 sequences, with over 3.5% as singletons. Germline V gives CDR1 MNHNY, CDR2 SVGAGI (reference sequence). Germline trimming cut 6 bases from V and 4 bases from J; bases unmatched to any gene: 2. The CDR3 contains 13 residues. This material consisted of PBMCs, taken 15 days after the yellow fever booster vaccination. The clonotype was recovered from a man between 18 and 35 years old who received the YFV17D yellow fever vaccine. The rearrangement joins TRBV6-6 to TRBJ2-2; 7 bases align to TRBD1. This chain's CDR3 is CASRGQPTGELFF. The CDR3 nucleotides read TGTGCCAGCAGGGGACAGCCCACCGGGGAGCTGTTTTTT.